The next 26 T cell receptor beta chains were all read from a single sample in a study of shared clonotypes between healthy human individuals. Method: immunoSEQ multiplex PCR; TCRdb's copy keeps in-frame clones and lacks some. Among about 960,000 clones, roughly 72% were seen once, and the ten largest hold approximately 1.5%. Sequencing input: memory CD4+ T cells sorted from blood. The subset was: CD45RA-negative fraction. The source is a man in his late teens or twenties in good health.

A note on this clone: The same CDR3 arises from other DNA sequences in this sample as well. V and J are TRBV10-3 and TRBJ2-5; TRBD2 agrees at 10 bases. Trimming at V came to 8 bases and at J to 2 bases, leaving 2 bases not matched to a gene. Germline V gene data show CDR1 as ENHRY and CDR2 as SYGVKD. This CDR3 comprises 13 residues. The CDR3 region is CAIRAGGQETQYF. CDR3 DNA sequence: TGTGCCATCCGAGCGGGAGGGCAAGAGACCCAGTACTTC.

Here the CDR3 reads CASSVSSGTQETQYF. CDR3 nucleotides: TGTGCCAGCAGCGTTTCTAGCGGGACGCAAGAGACCCAGTACTTC. The chain couples TRBV7-2 to TRBJ2-5; 9 bases line up with TRBD2. This CDR3 has 15 amino acids. From germline, CDR1 is SGHTA and CDR2 FQGNSA. Trimming cost V 5 bases and J 2 bases; bases outside gene matches: 6.

The chain is built from TRBV6-6 and TRBJ1-2; the match to TRBD1 covers 10 bases. Germline V gene data show CDR1 as MNHNY and CDR2 as SVGAGI (reference sequence). V lost 6 bases, J lost 4 bases, and 11 bases stayed unmatched. The length of the CDR3 is 16 residues. The CDR3 here is CASSPHRDRGIYGYTF. The DNA for the CDR3 is TGTGCCAGCAGCCCCCACCGGGACAGGGGAATCTATGGCTACACCTTC.

The chain links TRBV5-1 to TRBJ2-5; 8 nucleotides align to TRBD2. The V gene's germline CDR1 is SGHRS and CDR2 YFSETQ. Unmatched junction bases numbered 10, after V lost 3 bases and J lost 6 bases. The CDR3 consists of 15 residues. CDR3 loop: CASSSSPGTSQTQYF. CDR3 in DNA: TGCGCCAGCAGCTCCTCCCCCGGGACTAGTCAGACCCAGTACTTC. The entire variable domain, with the rest obtained from reference TRBV5-1 and TRBJ2-5, is as follows: KAGVTQTPRYLIKTRGQQVTLSCSPISGHRSVSWYQQTPGQGLQFLFEYFSETQRNKGNFPGRFSGRQFSNSRSEMNVSTLELGDSALYLCASSSSPGTSQTQYFGPGTRLLVL.

The chain uses TRBV30 and TRBJ2-2; D tentatively fits TRBD1 or TRBD2 (5 bases each). The CDR3 has 14 amino acids. Trimming cost V 4 bases and J 4 bases, with 13 bases left between them. Germline CDR1 is GTSNPN and CDR2 is SVGIG (reference sequence). The CDR3 region is CAWTGQMGTGELFF. In DNA, the CDR3 is TGTGCCTGGACGGGGCAGATGGGCACCGGGGAGCTGTTTTTT.

Comment on this clone: A much bigger clone sits one base away, suggesting this may be a read error. The chain combines TRBV28 with TRBJ1-5; 7 bases agree with TRBD1. The V gene end was trimmed by 6 bases and the J gene end by 4 bases; junction bases not matched to a gene: 0. The CDR3 contains 12 residues. Germline V gives CDR1 MDHEN, CDR2 SYDVKM. CDR3 DNA sequence: TGTGCCAGCAGACAGGGGAATCAGCCCCAGCATTTT. This encodes CASRQGNQPQHF.

Note on this clone: With a far larger clone one base away, a read error is the likely cause. This sequence joins TRBV30 and TRBJ2-1; TRBD2 aligns across 8 bases. This CDR3 has 15 residues. Germline loops: CDR1 GTSNPN, CDR2 SVGIG (reference sequence). The CDR3 sequence is CAWRNSGKANNEQLF. CDR3 sequence (DNA): TGTGCCTGGAGGAATAGCGGGAAGGCAAACAATGAGCAGCTCTTC. The full variable domain, its missing parts supplied by reference TRBV30 and TRBJ2-1, is SQTIHQWPATLVQPVGSPLSLECTVEGTSNPNLYWYRQAAGRGLQLLFYSVGIGQISSEVPQNLSASRPQDRQFILSSKKLLLSDSGFYLCAWRNSGKANNEQLFGPGTRLTVL.

This clone came up a few times. The chain is built from TRBV28 and TRBJ2-7; the match to TRBD2 covers 9 bases. The CDR3 is 14 residues long. Germline CDR1 MDHEN, CDR2 SYDVKM. V was clipped by 1 base and J by 9 bases; unmatched bases: 7. The CDR3 protein is CASSLLAGGPRQYF. The DNA for the CDR3 is TGTGCCAGCAGTTTATTGGCGGGGGGGCCGAGGCAGTACTTC.

The chain employs TRBV2 and TRBJ1-4; unclear D gene. Germline V gene data show CDR1 as SNHLY and CDR2 as FYNNEI. The CDR3 runs 14 residues. V lost 3 bases, J lost 0 bases, and 5 bases lay in between. The CDR3 loop is CASSDGATNEKLFF. The CDR3 region has the DNA TGTGCCAGCAGTGACGGGGCAACTAATGAAAAACTGTTTTTT.

The gene calls are TRBV5-1 and TRBJ2-5; 9 bases match TRBD2. The CDR3 is made up of 15 amino acids. Trimming removed 4 bases from V and 5 bases from J; junction bases left unmatched: 9. Germline V gives CDR1 SGHRS, CDR2 YFSETQ. Here the CDR3 reads CASSPGLAFIETQYF. The CDR3 nucleotides are TGCGCCAGCAGCCCGGGACTAGCATTCATCGAGACCCAGTACTTC.

V and J are TRBV9 and TRBJ1-3, with D perhaps matching TRBD1 (5 bases). With 3 bases removed from V and 0 bases from J, the gap between germline ends came to 13 bases. Germline values: CDR1 SGDLS, CDR2 YYNGEE. CDR3 length: 16 residues. CDR3 protein: CASSARGDLSGNTIYF. The CDR3 DNA reads as TGTGCCAGCAGCGCCCGGGGGGACCTCTCTGGAAACACCATATATTTT.

This clone turned up a few times. The genes are TRBV7-3 and TRBJ2-5; 8 nucleotides line up with TRBD1. CDR3 length: 11 residues. With V trimmed by 9 bases and J by 4 bases, 1 base remained unmatched. The V gene's germline CDR1 is SGHTA and CDR2 FQGTGA. The CDR3 loop reads CARDRGETQYF. The DNA of the CDR3 is TGTGCCAGAGACAGGGGAGAGACCCAGTACTTC.

V gene TRBV5-4 combines with J gene TRBJ2-5; 10 bases agree with TRBD2. Germline loops: CDR1 SGHNT, CDR2 YYREEE (reference sequence). This CDR3 spans 17 amino acids. Trimming removed 0 bases from V and 2 bases from J; junction bases left unmatched: 7. The DNA of the CDR3 is TGTGCCAGCAGCTTGGCCGTGGCTAGCGGGGGACAAGAGACCCAGTACTTC. This gives the protein CASSLAVASGGQETQYF.

The chain uses TRBV28 and TRBJ1-1, with TRBD1 as a possible D gene (5 bases). V shed 5 bases and J shed 0 bases, with 16 bases lying between them. CDR1 and CDR2 (germline): MDHEN, SYDVKM. The CDR3 runs 16 residues. In DNA form, the CDR3 reads TGTGCCAGCAGTCCCGGGGACCTTAGTATGAACACTGAAGCTTTCTTT. This gives the protein CASSPGDLSMNTEAFF.

There are a few counts of this clone. The rearrangement joins TRBV10-3 to TRBJ2-3, with 9 nucleotides matching TRBD1. The CDR3 consists of 15 residues. Per the germline V gene, CDR1 is ENHRY and CDR2 is SYGVKD. The trim removed 5 bases at V and 4 bases at J, leaving 7 bases unmatched. The CDR3 loop is CAISFTGGKADTQYF. CDR3 sequence (DNA): TGTGCCATCAGTTTTACAGGGGGCAAGGCAGATACGCAGTATTTT.

The rearrangement joins TRBV5-6 to TRBJ2-1, with D hard to call. Per germline, CDR1 SGHDT and CDR2 YYEEEE. This CDR3 is 14 amino acids long. V was trimmed by 6 bases and J by 1 base, leaving 11 bases between them. The CDR3 DNA is TGTGCCAGCAACGGGCGCGAGTCCTACAATGAGCAGTTCTTC. Translated: CASNGRESYNEQFF.

The chain is built from TRBV19 and TRBJ2-7; the D is unclear. Trimming cost V 2 bases and J 6 bases, with 11 bases left between them. The CDR3 is made up of 13 amino acids. Germline V gene lookup returns CDR1 LNHDA and CDR2 SQIVND (reference sequence). The CDR3, as DNA: TGTGCCAGTAGTATACGGGCCAGACTCGAGCAGTACTTC. This gives the protein CASSIRARLEQYF.

V is TRBV7-2 and J is TRBJ2-1; 7 positions match TRBD2. CDR1 SGHTA and CDR2 FQGNSA come from the germline V gene. V lost 6 bases to trimming and J lost 1 base; unmatched junction nucleotides: 3. The length of the CDR3 is 14 residues. The CDR3 region is CASSREGSYNEQFF. CDR3 DNA sequence: TGTGCCAGCAGTAGGGAGGGGTCCTACAATGAGCAGTTCTTC.

In this sample, this clone turned up a few times. Additional DNA sequences in this sample encode the identical CDR3. This rearrangement joins TRBV2 to TRBJ1-5, with D maybe TRBD1 (6 bases). The germline gives CDR1 SNHLY, CDR2 FYNNEI. V lost 4 bases and J lost 4, with 8 bases in between. There are 13 residues in the CDR3. As DNA, the CDR3 is TGTGCCAGCAGTGGGACAGCAAATCAGCCCCAGCATTTT. This gives the protein CASSGTANQPQHF.

The chain combines TRBV29-1 with TRBJ1-1, with D perhaps TRBD1 (5 bases). Germline V gene sequence: CDR1 SQVTM, CDR2 ANQGSEA. Trimming took off 5 bases at V and 0 bases at J, with 10 bases between the two ends. This CDR3 contains 13 residues. CDR3 amino acids: CSVTGDLNTEAFF. CDR3 nucleotides: TGCAGCGTTACGGGGGATCTGAACACTGAAGCTTTCTTT.

The chain links TRBV6-5 to TRBJ2-7, with D unclear. CDR3 length: 12 residues. Germline loops: CDR1 MNHEY, CDR2 SVGAGI. Between the trimmed V and J ends, which lost 11 bases and 2 bases, there was a span of 13 bases. The CDR3 bases are TGTGCCTCGGGTAGGGTAGCCTACGAGCAGTACTTC. This sequence encodes CASGRVAYEQYF.

This chain uses TRBV4-3 with TRBJ2-4, with unresolved D. Deletions cut 1 base from V and 4 bases from J, with 17 bases between. The CDR3 has 17 residues. Germline lookup yields CDR1 LGHNA and CDR2 YSLEER. The CDR3 DNA follows: TGCGCCAGCAGCCAAGTTGGTCTAACCGTCGCTAAAAACATTCAGTACTTC. The encoded protein is CASSQVGLTVAKNIQYF.

V is TRBV7-8 and J is TRBJ2-3; 9 positions match TRBD2. Germline V gene lookup returns CDR1 SGHVS and CDR2 FQNEAQ. J lost 1 base, V lost 1 base, and 3 bases had no gene match. The CDR3 totals 16 residues. The CDR3 nucleotides read TGTGCCAGCAGCTTAGATCCTAGCGGGGGCACAGATACGCAGTATTTT. As protein: CASSLDPSGGTDTQYF.

The chain carries TRBV18 and TRBJ1-6; TRBD1 agrees at 7 bases. V lost 0 bases and J lost 3; bases outside the gene matches: 5. CDR1 is KGHSH, CDR2 LQKENI, per germline. The CDR3 is 17 residues long. The CDR3 loop is CASSPPGQALYNSPLHF. The CDR3, as DNA: TGTGCCAGCTCACCACCAGGACAGGCCCTCTATAATTCACCCCTCCACTTT.

This clone was seen only a few times. V usage is TRBV7-3 and J usage is TRBJ2-2, with D possibly TRBD2 on 6 matching bases. CDR3 length equals 14 residues. CDR1 and CDR2 (germline): SGHTA, FQGTGA. V lost 5 bases and J lost 4, with 11 bases in between. DNA of the CDR3: TGTGCCAGCAGCGAGACGGGGGTCACCGGGGAGCTGTTTTTT. It codes for CASSETGVTGELFF. Together with reference TRBV7-3 and TRBJ2-2, the CDR3 gives the full variable domain: GAGVSQTPSNKVTEKGKYVELRCDPISGHTALYWYRQSLGQGPEFLIYFQGTGAADDSGLPNDRFFAVRPEGSVSTLKIQRTERGDSAVYLCASSETGVTGELFFGEGSRLTVL.

This clone was detected only once. The J gene is TRBJ1-2, the V gene TRBV6-6; TRBD1 matches at 7 bases. CDR1 is MNHNY and CDR2 is SVGAGI in the germline V gene (reference sequence). CDR3 size: 13 residues. Trimming removed 4 bases from V and 8 bases from J; junction bases left unmatched: 7. CDR3 loop: CASSSRGTDGYTF. The CDR3 region has the DNA TGTGCCAGCAGTTCCAGGGGGACAGACGGCTACACCTTC.